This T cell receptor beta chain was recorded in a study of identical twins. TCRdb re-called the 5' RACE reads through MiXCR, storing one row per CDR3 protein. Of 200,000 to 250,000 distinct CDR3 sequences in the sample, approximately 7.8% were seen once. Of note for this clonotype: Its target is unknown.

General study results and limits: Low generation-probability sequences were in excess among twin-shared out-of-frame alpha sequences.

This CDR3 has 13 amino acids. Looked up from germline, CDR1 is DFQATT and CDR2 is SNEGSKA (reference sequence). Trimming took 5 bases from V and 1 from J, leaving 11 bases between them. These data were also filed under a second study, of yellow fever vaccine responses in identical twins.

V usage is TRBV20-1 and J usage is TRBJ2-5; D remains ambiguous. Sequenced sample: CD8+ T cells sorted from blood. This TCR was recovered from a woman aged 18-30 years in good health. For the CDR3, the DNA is TGCAGTGCTCGATTAGCCTTCCAAGAGACCCAGTACTTC. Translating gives CSARLAFQETQYF.